This T cell receptor beta chain originates from a study of blood T cells in healthy people across ages. Individuals who donated were healthy Caucasians from Russia aged roughly 6 to 95. V lost 4 bases and J 7 bases, leaving 10 bases between the germline ends. This CDR3 region has 11 residues. The V gene's germline CDR1 is DFQATT and CDR2 SNEGSKA (reference sequence). Notes on this clonotype: The antigen is not known.

For the second PCR, which ran for about 7 to 11 cycles, a sample-barcoded 5' primer and a J-beta primer mix were used. Through a template-switch adaptor with 12 random nucleotides, each cDNA molecule received a tag. TCRdb passed the 5' RACE reads through MiXCR, listing each CDR3 protein once. The sample has 700,000 or so distinct CDR3 sequences, about 43% seen once; the top ten hold about 32%. General study results and limits: Naive CD4+ cell counts and diversity both ran higher in long-lived than in aged donors. Significant beta diversity loss was already apparent by age around 36, declining roughly linearly.

This TCR came from an elderly man in good health. Sequenced input: blood. The J gene is TRBJ1-2, the V gene TRBV20-1; D is possibly TRBD1 (5 bases). Here the CDR3 reads CSANQGFGYTF. The CDR3 DNA follows: TGCAGTGCTAACCAGGGTTTTGGCTACACCTTC.